The clone carrying this TCR beta chain was seen once. The sample is drawn from a study of T cell changes during pregnancy in multiple sclerosis. Produced via immunoSEQ multiplex PCR; TCRdb's table is partial and in-frame only. The sample lists roughly 84,000 clones, just under 95% occurring once. Looked up from germline, CDR1 is SNHLY and CDR2 is FYNNEI. Trimming took 11 bases from V and 4 from J; bases not matched to a gene: 17. The CDR3 runs 17 residues. V is TRBV2 and J is TRBJ2-2; 9 positions agree with TRBD1. The clonotype comes from a female donor in good health, enrolled as a control in a pregnancy study. The sample consisted of peripheral blood, taken in the third trimester of pregnancy. CDR3 sequence (DNA): TGTGCCGGCCTCACGAAACACAGGGGGCCTAGCACCGGGGAGCTGTTTTTT. This sequence encodes CAGLTKHRGPSTGELFF.